The entry that follows covers one T cell receptor beta chain sequence. What antigen it recognizes has not been identified. No much larger clone is present one base from it, and per-base qualities are unavailable. This sample stems from a study of T cell responses to AZD1222 COVID-19 vaccine (dated by TCRdb to the early 2020s). For context, the study as a whole: Because spike-specific TCR depth and breadth did not differ between the two schedules, AZD1222 recipients who got a second dose at roughly 4 weeks were pooled with those who got a second dose at roughly 12 weeks. TCR sequencing covered over 230 trial participants: roughly 200 given two doses of AZD1222 and 26 given two doses of MenACWY control vaccine. Trial participants were enrolled by age into subgroups of 18-55, 56-69 and 70-plus years, and 148, 28 and 57 TCR-sequenced participants, respectively, were included in these subgroups. The research as a whole found: Spike-specific TCR breadth and depth rose significantly after two AZD1222 doses compared with day 0 and with MenACWY recipients. The vaccine-associated CD4 TCRs covered the entire spike protein, and the dominant responses fell in regions 160-218 and 743-854. In the small 56-69-year group, the increase in depth fell short of significance, most likely because of low power. Conclusions about previously exposed vaccinees are limited, since just a handful of AZD1222 recipients were seropositive for SARS-CoV-2 at baseline. Participants were mostly white British, with more females than males. The authors suggested clonal diversity may have been underestimated. Because no day 14 peak-response samples were available, the repertoires could be characterized only after the peak T cell response. Reportedly, close to half of the unique spike-specific TCRs recognized epitopes lying outside the regions that are mutated in the B.1.351 and B.1.1.7 variants.

The CDR3 regions of human TCRbeta chains were analyzed by immunosequencing. Per the source publication's procedure: TCRs in the repertoires were matched against a reference library of SARS-CoV-2-specific TCRs that had been generated with the MIRA antigen-specificity platform. Breadth meant the fraction of unique TCRs that were SARS-CoV-2-associated, whereas depth meant the fraction of total T cells that were SARS-CoV-2-associated. Using the MIRA data, every spike-specific TCR was mapped to the spike region that the TCR reacted to and assigned to either a CD4 or a CD8 class. Log10-transformed breadth and depth values were compared by one-way ANOVA with Sidak's multiple comparisons tests. TCRdb limited this immuneACCESS table to in-frame rearrangements with V and J called. A share of clones is missing; checked studies link under half to unresolved V genes, and the rest is unexplained. The V and J calls and clone size are taken from that table; D and trimming were inferred from the DNA. Here the sample has about 180,000 clones; about 90% occur a single time. 7.5% to 9.5% of the sample belongs to the ten largest clones.

The CDR3 spans 15 residues, from the cysteine through the phenylalanine. Of the read, only the CDR3 DNA is kept; its 45 bases are in frame from base 1. Germline trimming: 5 bases from V, 4 bases from J; junction bases outside gene matches: 10. According to the germline V gene, CDR1 reads SNHLY and CDR2 reads FYNNEI. The intended sense of this specimen's time point label: baseline before first vaccination. The vaccinee samples were drawn from two UK trials, COV001 and COV002, one of which was a single-blind randomized controlled phase 2/3 trial testing AZD1222 (ChAdOx1 nCoV-19) in healthy adults. For TCRbeta chain sequencing, PBMC samples from trial participants were taken at day 0 and at day 28 after the second dose.

The chain is assembled from TRBV2 and TRBJ2-7; 8 junctional bases match TRBD1. Sequencing was performed on peripheral blood, taken on day 0 of AZD1222 vaccination. This TCR was sampled from an adult in good health. The sequenced DNA: TGTGCCAGCAGTCCTACGGACAGGGTAGGGTACGAGCAGTACTTC. It specifies CASSPTDRVGYEQYF.